The clone carrying this T cell receptor (beta chain) was observed a handful of times. This sample was included in a study of T cells in Graves' hyperthyroidism and ophthalmopathy. Ophthalmopathy patients all had a Clinical Activity Score of at least 3, a NOSPECS grade of at least 4 and disease under 3 months old. Uncontrolled infection, other autoimmune disease, pregnancy or lactation barred patients from enrollment. V lost 1 base, J lost 6 bases, and 7 bases stayed unmatched. Germline values: CDR1 DFQATT, CDR2 SNEGSKA (reference sequence). CDR3 size: 15 residues. Template material for amplifying TCR beta CDR3 regions consisted of RNA transcripts. HTBI primers drove first-round RT-PCR of the TCR CDR3. TCRdb re-derived calls from the multiplex PCR reads in MiXCR, one entry per CDR3 protein. The table includes 500,000 to 550,000 distinct CDR3 sequences, roughly 21% detected once.

The receptor was derived from a man between 35 and 55 years old with Graves' ophthalmopathy. V usage is TRBV20-1 and J usage is TRBJ2-1; TRBD2 aligns across 9 bases. The sequenced sample was blood. CDR3 amino acids: CSARVPLAGSNEQFF. The CDR3 nucleotides are TGCAGTGCTAGAGTCCCACTAGCGGGTTCCAATGAGCAGTTCTTC.